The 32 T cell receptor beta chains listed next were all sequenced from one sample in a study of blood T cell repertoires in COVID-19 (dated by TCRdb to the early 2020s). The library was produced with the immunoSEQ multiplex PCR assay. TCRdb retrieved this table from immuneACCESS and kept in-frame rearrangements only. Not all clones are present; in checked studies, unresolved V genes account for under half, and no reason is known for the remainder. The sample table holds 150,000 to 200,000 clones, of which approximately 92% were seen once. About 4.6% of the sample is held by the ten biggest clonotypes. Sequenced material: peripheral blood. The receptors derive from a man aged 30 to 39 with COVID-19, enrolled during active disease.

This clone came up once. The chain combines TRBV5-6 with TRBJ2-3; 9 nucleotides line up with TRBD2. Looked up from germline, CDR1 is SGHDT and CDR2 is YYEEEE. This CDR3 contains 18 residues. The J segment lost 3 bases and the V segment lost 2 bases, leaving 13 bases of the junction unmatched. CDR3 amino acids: CASSLPGTSTGYTDTQYF. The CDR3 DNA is TGTGCCAGCAGCTTACCCGGGACTAGCACGGGGTATACAGATACGCAGTATTTT.

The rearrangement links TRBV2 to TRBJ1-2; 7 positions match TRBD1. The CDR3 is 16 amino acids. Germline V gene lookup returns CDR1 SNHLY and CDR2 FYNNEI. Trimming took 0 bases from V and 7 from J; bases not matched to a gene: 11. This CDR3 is CASSEARGLQSFGYTF. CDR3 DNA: TGTGCCAGCAGTGAAGCAAGGGGGCTTCAGTCGTTTGGCTACACCTTC.

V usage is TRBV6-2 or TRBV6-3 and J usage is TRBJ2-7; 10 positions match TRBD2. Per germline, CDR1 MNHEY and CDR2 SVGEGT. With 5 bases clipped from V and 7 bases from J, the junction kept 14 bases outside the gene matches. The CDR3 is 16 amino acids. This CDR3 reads CASSPRLAGQTREQYF. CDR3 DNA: TGTGCCAGCAGTCCAAGACTAGCGGGCCAAACTCGGGAGCAGTACTTC.

CDR3 DNA: TGTGCCAGCAGTTTATCCCCAGCGGGGGGTTCCTACGAGCAGTACTTC. It yields the protein CASSLSPAGGSYEQYF. The genes are TRBV27 and TRBJ2-7; TRBD2 matches at 9 bases. Germline V gene sequence: CDR1 MNHEY, CDR2 SMNVEV (reference sequence). This CDR3 is built from 16 residues. The J segment lost 1 base and the V segment lost 0 bases, leaving 4 bases of the junction unmatched.

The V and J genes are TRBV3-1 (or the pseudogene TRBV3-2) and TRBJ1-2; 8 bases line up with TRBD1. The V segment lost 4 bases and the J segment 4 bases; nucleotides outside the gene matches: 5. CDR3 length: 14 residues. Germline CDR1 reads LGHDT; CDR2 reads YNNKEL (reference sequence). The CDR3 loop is CASSLLDRAYGYTF. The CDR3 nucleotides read TGTGCCAGCAGCCTTTTGGACAGGGCCTATGGCTACACCTTC.

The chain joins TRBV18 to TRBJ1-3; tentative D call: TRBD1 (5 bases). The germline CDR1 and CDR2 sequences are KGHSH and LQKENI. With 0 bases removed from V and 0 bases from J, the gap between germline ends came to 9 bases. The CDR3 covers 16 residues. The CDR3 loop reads CASSPPDTVSGNTIYF. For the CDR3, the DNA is TGTGCCAGCTCACCACCGGACACGGTCTCTGGAAACACCATATATTTT.

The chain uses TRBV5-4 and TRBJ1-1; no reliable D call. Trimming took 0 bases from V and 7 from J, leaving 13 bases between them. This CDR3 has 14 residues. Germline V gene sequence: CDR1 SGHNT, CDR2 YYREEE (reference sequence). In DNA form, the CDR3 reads TGTGCCAGCAGCTTGGGACCTGGGCAGGATGAAGCTTTCTTT. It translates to CASSLGPGQDEAFF.

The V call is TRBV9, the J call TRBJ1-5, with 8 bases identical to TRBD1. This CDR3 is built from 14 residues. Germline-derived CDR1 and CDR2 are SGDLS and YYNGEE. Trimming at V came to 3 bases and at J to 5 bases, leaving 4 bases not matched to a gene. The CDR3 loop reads CASSGGQGHQPQHF. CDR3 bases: TGTGCCAGCAGCGGTGGACAGGGTCATCAGCCCCAGCATTTT.

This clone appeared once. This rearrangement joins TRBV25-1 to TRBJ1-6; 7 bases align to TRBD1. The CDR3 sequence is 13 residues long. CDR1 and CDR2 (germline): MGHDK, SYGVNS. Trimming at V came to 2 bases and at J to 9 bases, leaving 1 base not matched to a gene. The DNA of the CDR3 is TGTGCCAGCAGTGAACAGGGGGTTTCACCCCTCCACTTT. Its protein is CASSEQGVSPLHF.

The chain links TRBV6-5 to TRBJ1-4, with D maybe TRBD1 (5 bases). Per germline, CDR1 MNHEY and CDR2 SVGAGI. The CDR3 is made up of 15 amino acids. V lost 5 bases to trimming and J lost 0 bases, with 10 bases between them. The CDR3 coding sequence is TGTGCCAGCAGTCGTACAGGAGCAACTAATGAAAAACTGTTTTTT. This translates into CASSRTGATNEKLFF.

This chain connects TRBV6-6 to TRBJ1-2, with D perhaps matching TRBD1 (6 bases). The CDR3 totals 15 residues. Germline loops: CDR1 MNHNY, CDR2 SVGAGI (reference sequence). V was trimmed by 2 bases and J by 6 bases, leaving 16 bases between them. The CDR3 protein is CASSYTPGGDNGYTF. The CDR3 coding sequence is TGTGCCAGCAGTTACACACCGGGGGGCGACAATGGCTACACCTTC.

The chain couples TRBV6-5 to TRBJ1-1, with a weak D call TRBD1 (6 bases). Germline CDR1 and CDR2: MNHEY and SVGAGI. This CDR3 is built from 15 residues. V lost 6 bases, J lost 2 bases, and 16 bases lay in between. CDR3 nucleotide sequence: TGTGCCAGCAGCCTCAACAGGGACCGAAACACTGAAGCTTTCTTT. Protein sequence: CASSLNRDRNTEAFF.

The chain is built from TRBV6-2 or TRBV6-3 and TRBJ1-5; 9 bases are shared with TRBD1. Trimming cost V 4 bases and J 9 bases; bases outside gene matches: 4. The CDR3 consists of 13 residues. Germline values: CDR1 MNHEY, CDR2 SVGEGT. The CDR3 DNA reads TGTGCCAGCAGTTCCTTGGGACAGGGGCCCCAGCATTTT. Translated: CASSSLGQGPQHF.

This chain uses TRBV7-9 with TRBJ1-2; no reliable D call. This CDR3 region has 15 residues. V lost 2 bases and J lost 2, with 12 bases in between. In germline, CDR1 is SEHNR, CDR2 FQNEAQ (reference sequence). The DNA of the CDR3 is TGTGCCAGCAGCTTAATTGGAACGGGGAACTATGGCTACACCTTC. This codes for CASSLIGTGNYGYTF.

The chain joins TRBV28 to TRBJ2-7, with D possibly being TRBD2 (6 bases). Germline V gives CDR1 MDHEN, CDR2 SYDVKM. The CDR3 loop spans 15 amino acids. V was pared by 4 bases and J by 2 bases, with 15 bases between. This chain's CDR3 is CASSSFRDSPYEQYF. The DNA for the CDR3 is TGTGCCAGCAGTTCATTCCGGGACTCACCCTACGAGCAGTACTTC.

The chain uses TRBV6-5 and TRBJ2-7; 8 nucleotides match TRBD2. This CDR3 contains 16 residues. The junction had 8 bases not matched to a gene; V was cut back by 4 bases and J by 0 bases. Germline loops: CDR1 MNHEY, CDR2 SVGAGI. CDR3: CASSSRAGGHSYEQYF. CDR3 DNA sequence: TGTGCCAGCAGTTCTCGTGCGGGAGGCCACTCCTACGAGCAGTACTTC.

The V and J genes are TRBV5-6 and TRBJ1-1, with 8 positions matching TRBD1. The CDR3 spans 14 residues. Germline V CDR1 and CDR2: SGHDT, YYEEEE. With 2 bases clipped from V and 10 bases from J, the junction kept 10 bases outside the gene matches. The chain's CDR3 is CASSFPGQAPGAFF. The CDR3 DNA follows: TGTGCCAGCAGCTTTCCGGGACAGGCCCCGGGAGCTTTCTTT.

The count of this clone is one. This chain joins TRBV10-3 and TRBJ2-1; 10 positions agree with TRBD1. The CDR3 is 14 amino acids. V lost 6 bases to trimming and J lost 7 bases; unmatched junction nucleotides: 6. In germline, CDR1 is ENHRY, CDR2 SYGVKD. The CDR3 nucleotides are TGTGCCATCAGGCCGGGACAGGGGATGAATGAGCAGTTCTTC. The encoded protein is CAIRPGQGMNEQFF.

The CDR3 here is CASSLAKVPDRIHGYTF. DNA for the CDR3: TGTGCCAGCAGCTTAGCCAAAGTCCCTGACAGGATTCACGGCTACACCTTC. The V call is TRBV7-2, the J call TRBJ1-2; a weak D match, TRBD1 (6 bases). Per germline, CDR1 SGHTA and CDR2 FQGNSA. The CDR3 has 17 residues. V lost 0 bases, J lost 8 bases, and 22 bases lay in between.

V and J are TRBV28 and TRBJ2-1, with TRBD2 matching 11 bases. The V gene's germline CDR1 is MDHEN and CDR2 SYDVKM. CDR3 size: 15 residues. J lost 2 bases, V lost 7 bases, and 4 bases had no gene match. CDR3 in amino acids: CASTTGLAAYNEQFF. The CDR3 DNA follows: TGTGCCAGCACCACGGGACTAGCGGCCTACAATGAGCAGTTCTTC.

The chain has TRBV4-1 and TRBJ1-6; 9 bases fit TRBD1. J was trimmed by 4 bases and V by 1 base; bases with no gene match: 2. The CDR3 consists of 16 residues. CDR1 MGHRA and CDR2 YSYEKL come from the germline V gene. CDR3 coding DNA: TGCGCCAGCAGCCAAGCGGGACAGGGATATAATTCACCCCTCCACTTT. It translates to CASSQAGQGYNSPLHF.

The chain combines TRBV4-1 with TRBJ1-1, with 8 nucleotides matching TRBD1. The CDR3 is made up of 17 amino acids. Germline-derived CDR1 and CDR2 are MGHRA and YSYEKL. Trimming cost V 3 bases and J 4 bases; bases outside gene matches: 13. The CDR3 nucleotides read TGCGCCAGCAGCCATGTTAGGCAGGGGGCGAAGGGCACTGAAGCTTTCTTT. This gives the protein CASSHVRQGAKGTEAFF.

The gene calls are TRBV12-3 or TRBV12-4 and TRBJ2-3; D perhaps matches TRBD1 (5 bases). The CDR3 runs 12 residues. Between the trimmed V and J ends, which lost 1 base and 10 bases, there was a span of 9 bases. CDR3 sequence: CASSLGGGPQYF. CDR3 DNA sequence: TGTGCCAGCAGTTTAGGGGGCGGTCCGCAGTATTTT.

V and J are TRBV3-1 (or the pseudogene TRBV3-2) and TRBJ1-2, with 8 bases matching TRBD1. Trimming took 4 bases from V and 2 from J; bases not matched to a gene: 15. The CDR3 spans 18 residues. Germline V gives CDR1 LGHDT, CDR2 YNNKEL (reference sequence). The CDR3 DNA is TGTGCCAGCAGCCCCAATGAGGACAGGGACTTTCGGAACTATGGCTACACCTTC. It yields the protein CASSPNEDRDFRNYGYTF.

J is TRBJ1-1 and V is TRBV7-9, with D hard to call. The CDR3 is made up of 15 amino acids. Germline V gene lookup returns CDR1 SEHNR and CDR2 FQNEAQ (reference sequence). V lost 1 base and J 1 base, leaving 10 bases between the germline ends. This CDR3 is CASSLVATGNTEAFF. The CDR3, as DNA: TGTGCCAGCAGCTTAGTAGCGACGGGGAACACTGAAGCTTTCTTT.

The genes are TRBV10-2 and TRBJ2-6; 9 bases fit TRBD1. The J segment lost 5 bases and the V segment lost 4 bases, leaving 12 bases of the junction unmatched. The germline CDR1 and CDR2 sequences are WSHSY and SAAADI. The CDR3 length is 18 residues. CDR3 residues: CASSARGTGKWRANVLTF. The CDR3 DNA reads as TGCGCCAGCAGTGCCCGAGGGACAGGGAAGTGGAGGGCCAACGTCCTGACTTTC.

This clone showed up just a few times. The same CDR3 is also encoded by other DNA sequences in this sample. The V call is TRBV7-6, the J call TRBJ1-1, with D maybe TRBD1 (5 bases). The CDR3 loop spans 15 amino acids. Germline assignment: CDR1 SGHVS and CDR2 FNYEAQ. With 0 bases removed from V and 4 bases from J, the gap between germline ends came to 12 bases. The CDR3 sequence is CASSLAPGQSTEAFF. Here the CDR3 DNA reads TGTGCCAGCAGCTTAGCCCCCGGACAATCCACTGAAGCTTTCTTT. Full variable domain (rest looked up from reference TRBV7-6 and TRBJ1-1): GAGVSQSPRYKVTKRGQDVALRCDPISGHVSLYWYRQALGQGPEFLTYFNYEAQQDKSGLPNDRFSAERPEGSISTLTIQRTEQRDSAMYRCASSLAPGQSTEAFFGQGTRLTVV.

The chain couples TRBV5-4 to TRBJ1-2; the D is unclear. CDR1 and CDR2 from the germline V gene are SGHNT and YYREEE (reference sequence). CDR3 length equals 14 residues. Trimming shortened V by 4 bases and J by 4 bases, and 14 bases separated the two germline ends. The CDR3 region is CASSAGSRSYGYTF. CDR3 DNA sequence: TGTGCCAGCAGCGCGGGGAGTCGGAGCTATGGCTACACCTTC.

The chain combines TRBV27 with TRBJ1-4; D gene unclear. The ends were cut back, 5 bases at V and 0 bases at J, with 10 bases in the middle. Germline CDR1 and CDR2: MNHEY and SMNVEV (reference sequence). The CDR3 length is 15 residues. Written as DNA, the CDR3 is TGTGCCAGCAGTCGTAGAGTTGCAACTAATGAAAAACTGTTTTTT. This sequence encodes CASSRRVATNEKLFF.

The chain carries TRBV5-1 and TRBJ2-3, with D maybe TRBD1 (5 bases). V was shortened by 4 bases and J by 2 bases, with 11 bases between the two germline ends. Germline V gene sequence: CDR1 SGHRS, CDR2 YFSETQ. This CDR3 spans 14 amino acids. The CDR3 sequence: CASSARQFTDTQYF. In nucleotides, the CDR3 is TGCGCCAGCAGCGCCAGACAGTTCACAGATACGCAGTATTTT. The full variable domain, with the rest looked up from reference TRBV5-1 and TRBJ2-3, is KAGVTQTPRYLIKTRGQQVTLSCSPISGHRSVSWYQQTPGQGLQFLFEYFSETQRNKGNFPGRFSGRQFSNSRSEMNVSTLELGDSALYLCASSARQFTDTQYFGPGTRLTVL.

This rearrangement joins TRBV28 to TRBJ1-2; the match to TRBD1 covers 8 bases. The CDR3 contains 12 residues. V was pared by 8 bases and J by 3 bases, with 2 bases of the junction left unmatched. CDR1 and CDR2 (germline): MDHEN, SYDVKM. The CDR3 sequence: CASSGQDYGYTF. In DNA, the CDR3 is TGTGCCAGCTCGGGACAGGACTATGGCTACACCTTC.

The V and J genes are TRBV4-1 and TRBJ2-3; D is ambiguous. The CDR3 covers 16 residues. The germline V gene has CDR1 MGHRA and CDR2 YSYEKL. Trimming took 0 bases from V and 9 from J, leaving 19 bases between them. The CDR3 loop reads CASSQDLVFNFQTQYF. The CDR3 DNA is TGCGCCAGCAGCCAAGATTTAGTTTTTAACTTTCAAACGCAGTATTTT.